This T cell receptor (beta chain) appears in the sequencing data of a study of blood T cell repertoires in COVID-19. CDR1 and CDR2 from the germline V gene are SEHNR and FQNEAQ (reference sequence). The CDR3 loop spans 14 amino acids. V shed 2 bases and J 0 bases; nucleotides not matched to a gene: 0. Data came from immunoSEQ multiplex PCR; TCRdb stores just in-frame clones and leaves some out. Counted here are approximately 200,000 clones, approximately 80% occurring once; the ten biggest clones make up approximately 8%. This TCR was sampled from an elderly woman with COVID-19, enrolled during active disease. Sequenced: peripheral blood. The chain links TRBV7-9 to TRBJ2-7; 8 nucleotides line up with TRBD1. The CDR3 loop is CASSLTGGSYEQYF. CDR3 DNA: TGTGCCAGCAGCTTAACAGGGGGCTCCTACGAGCAGTACTTC.